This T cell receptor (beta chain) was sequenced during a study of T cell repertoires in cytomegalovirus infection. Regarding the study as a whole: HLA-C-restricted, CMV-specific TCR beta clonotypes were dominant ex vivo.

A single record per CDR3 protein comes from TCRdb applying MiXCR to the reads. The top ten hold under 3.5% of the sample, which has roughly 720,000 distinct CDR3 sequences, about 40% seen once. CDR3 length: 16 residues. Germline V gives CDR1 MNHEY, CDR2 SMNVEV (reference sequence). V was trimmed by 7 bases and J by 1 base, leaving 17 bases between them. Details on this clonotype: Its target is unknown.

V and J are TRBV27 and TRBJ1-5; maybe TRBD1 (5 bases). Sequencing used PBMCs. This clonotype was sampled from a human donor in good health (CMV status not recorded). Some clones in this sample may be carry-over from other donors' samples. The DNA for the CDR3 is TGTGCCAGCACTCCCCGAGGGGACCTGAGCAATCAGCCCCAGCATTTT. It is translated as CASTPRGDLSNQPQHF.